The rows below give T cell receptor beta chains drawn from one sample of a study of T cell repertoires in ileal Crohn's disease. Measured with immunoSEQ multiplex PCR; TCRdb has only the in-frame clones, and not every one. The repertoire holds more than 4,000 clones, with around 87% as singletons. The source material was ileal tissue. These receptors all stem from an adult with Crohn's disease. The CDR3 runs from the conserved cysteine through the conserved F or W. A D gene is named only where the DNA matches it firmly. The size entry is marked missing in some rows and otherwise reads once, few, many or a size class.

length: 15; V: TRBV28; size: NA; D: NA; J: TRBJ1-2; CDR3: CASSTLGGANYGYTF; DNA: TGTGCCAGCAGTACGTTGGGGGGGGCTAACTATGGCTACACCTTC
length: 18; V: TRBV7-2; size: NA; D: TRBD1; J: TRBJ2-5; CDR3: CASSLEVGQGVSQETQYF; DNA: TGTGCCAGCAGCTTAGAAGTGGGACAGGGGGTCTCTCAAGAGACCCAGTACTTC
length: 15; V: TRBV9; size: NA; D: NA; J: TRBJ2-1; CDR3: CASSVSIGDYNEQFF; DNA: TGTGCCAGCAGCGTATCGATCGGGGACTACAATGAGCAGTTCTTC
length: 14; V: TRBV6-5; size: NA; D: NA; J: TRBJ1-2; CDR3: CASSYSTAGVGYTF; DNA: TGTGCCAGCAGTTACTCGACCGCAGGGGTTGGCTACACCTTC
length: 14; V: TRBV15; size: NA; D: TRBD1; J: TRBJ1-3; CDR3: CATSRGGGGNTIYF; DNA: TGTGCCACCAGCAGAGGAGGGGGCGGGAACACCATATATTTT
length: 16; V: TRBV7-2; size: once; D: NA; J: TRBJ1-6; CDR3: CASSVDSNSYNSPLHF; DNA: TGTGCCAGCAGCGTGGACAGTAACTCCTATAATTCACCCCTCCACTTT
length: 15; V: TRBV11-2; size: NA; D: NA; J: TRBJ2-2; CDR3: CASSLGGGPTGELFF; DNA: TGTGCCAGCAGCTTAGGGGGCGGGCCCACCGGGGAGCTGTTTTTT
length: 13; V: TRBV5-6; size: NA; D: NA; J: TRBJ2-5; CDR3: CASSLPDQETQYF; DNA: TGTGCCAGCAGCTTGCCGGACCAAGAGACCCAGTACTTC
length: 13; V: TRBV5-5; size: NA; D: TRBD1; J: TRBJ1-2; CDR3: CASSLTGDYGYTF; DNA: TGTGCCAGCAGCTTGACAGGGGACTATGGCTACACCTTC
length: 15; V: TRBV19; size: NA; D: NA; J: TRBJ2-7; CDR3: CASSLIRGGLDEQYF; DNA: TGTGCCAGTAGTCTCATCAGGGGCGGGTTAGACGAGCAGTACTTC
length: 14; V: TRBV5-1; size: NA; D: NA; J: TRBJ2-3; CDR3: CASSSTGPGDTQYF; DNA: TGCGCCAGCAGCTCGACGGGACCAGGAGATACGCAGTATTTT
length: 16; V: TRBV5-6; size: NA; D: NA; J: TRBJ2-1; CDR3: CASSLVGGASYNEQFF; DNA: TGTGCCAGCAGCTTGGTAGGGGGAGCCTCCTACAATGAGCAGTTCTTC
length: 15; V: TRBV5-1; size: NA; D: NA; J: TRBJ2-1; CDR3: CASSPLSGSRNEQFF; DNA: TGCGCCAGCAGCCCACTCAGCGGGTCTAGGAATGAGCAGTTCTTC
length: 15; V: TRBV5-4; size: NA; D: NA; J: TRBJ2-7; CDR3: CASSTRTALSYEQYF; DNA: TGTGCCAGCAGCACGCGGACGGCCCTCTCCTACGAGCAGTACTTC
length: 14; V: TRBV4-1; size: NA; D: NA; J: TRBJ1-1; CDR3: CASSPGTLNTEAFF; DNA: TGCGCCAGCAGCCCGGGGACACTGAACACTGAAGCTTTCTTT
length: 18; V: TRBV5-1; size: NA; D: TRBD2; J: TRBJ2-1; CDR3: CASSLGLAGGAQVSEQFF; DNA: TGCGCCAGCAGCCTCGGACTAGCGGGGGGGGCGCAAGTCAGTGAGCAGTTCTTC
length: 11; V: TRBV20-1; size: NA; D: NA; J: TRBJ1-1; CDR3: CSAFDRAEAFF; DNA: TGCAGTGCTTTCGACCGGGCTGAAGCTTTCTTT
length: 16; V: TRBV28; size: NA; D: NA; J: TRBJ1-5; CDR3: CASSFRTESTNQPQHF; DNA: TGTGCCAGCAGTTTTAGGACAGAAAGTACCAATCAGCCCCAGCATTTT
length: 15; V: TRBV5-1; size: NA; D: NA; J: TRBJ2-6; CDR3: CASSLGGAGANVLTF; DNA: TGCGCCAGCAGCTTGGGTGGGGCTGGGGCCAACGTCCTGACTTTC
length: 15; V: TRBV5-5; size: NA; D: NA; J: TRBJ2-1; CDR3: CASSPNWGDYNEQFF; DNA: TGTGCCAGCAGCCCGAATTGGGGAGATTACAATGAGCAGTTCTTC
length: 14; V: TRBV25-1; size: NA; D: NA; J: TRBJ1-1; CDR3: CASSALGGNTEAFF; DNA: TGTGCCAGCAGTGCTCTAGGGGGAAACACTGAAGCTTTCTTT
length: 12; V: TRBV29-1; size: NA; D: TRBD2; J: TRBJ2-5; CDR3: CSARGVEETQYF; DNA: TGCAGTGCTCGGGGGGTCGAAGAGACCCAGTACTTC
length: 14; V: TRBV27; size: NA; D: TRBD1; J: TRBJ2-3; CDR3: CASSSPRTGYTQYF; DNA: TGTGCCAGCAGTTCCCCCAGGACAGGTTATACGCAGTATTTT
length: 15; V: TRBV6-5; size: NA; D: NA; J: TRBJ2-6; CDR3: CASMRFSSGANVLTF; DNA: TGTGCCAGCATGAGGTTTAGCTCTGGGGCCAACGTCCTGACTTTC
length: 14; V: TRBV11-2; size: NA; D: NA; J: TRBJ2-3; CDR3: CASGAGYGTDTQYF; DNA: TGTGCCAGCGGGGCAGGGTATGGCACAGATACGCAGTATTTT
length: 12; V: TRBV29-1; size: NA; D: NA; J: TRBJ2-5; CDR3: CSVAGTQETQYF; DNA: TGCAGCGTTGCAGGGACCCAAGAGACCCAGTACTTC
length: 15; V: TRBV12-2; size: once; D: NA; J: TRBJ2-7; CDR3: CASRLAVTGAYEQYF; DNA: TGTGCAAGTCGCTTAGCGGTGACAGGGGCCTACGAGCAGTACTTC
length: 18; V: TRBV15; size: once; D: TRBD1; J: TRBJ1-6; CDR3: CATSRGTGTGGLYSPLHF; DNA: TGTGCCACCAGCAGAGGGACAGGGACAGGGGGTTTATATTCACCCCTCCACTTT
length: 17; V: TRBV5-1; size: few; D: NA; J: TRBJ2-7; CDR3: CASSLIPRGANFYEQYF; DNA: TGCGCCAGCAGCCTAATCCCCAGGGGCGCGAATTTTTACGAGCAGTACTTC
length: 15; V: TRBV6-5; size: NA; D: NA; J: TRBJ1-2; CDR3: CATRFYVGLNYGYTF; DNA: TGTGCCACCAGATTTTATGTAGGTCTTAACTATGGCTACACCTTC
length: 14; V: TRBV6-1; size: NA; D: NA; J: TRBJ2-7; CDR3: CASSLSGDPYEQYF; DNA: TGTGCCAGCAGTTTATCGGGGGACCCCTACGAGCAGTACTTC
length: 12; V: TRBV15; size: NA; D: NA; J: TRBJ1-2; CDR3: CATSRTEGGYTF; DNA: TGTGCCACCAGCAGAACCGAGGGTGGCTACACCTTC
length: 13; V: TRBV28; size: once; D: NA; J: TRBJ1-5; CDR3: CASRRLSNQPQHF; DNA: TGTGCCAGCCGACGGCTTAGCAATCAGCCCCAGCATTTT
length: 14; V: TRBV18; size: NA; D: NA; J: TRBJ2-1; CDR3: CASSLVGLDNEQFF; DNA: TGTGCCAGCTCACTAGTGGGGTTAGACAATGAGCAGTTCTTC
length: 18; V: TRBV4-2; size: NA; D: TRBD2; J: TRBJ2-6; CDR3: CASSHGGGGSSGANVLTF; DNA: TGTGCCAGCAGCCACGGGGGGGGAGGGAGCTCTGGGGCCAACGTCCTGACTTTC
length: 15; V: TRBV4-3; size: NA; D: TRBD2; J: TRBJ2-7; CDR3: CASSQVAGLVDEQYF; DNA: TGCGCCAGCAGCCAAGTAGCCGGACTAGTGGACGAGCAGTACTTC
length: 15; V: TRBV5-1; size: NA; D: NA; J: TRBJ2-3; CDR3: CASSLGVGPTDTQYF; DNA: TGCGCCAGCAGCTTAGGGGTCGGGCCCACAGATACGCAGTATTTT
length: 13; V: TRBV10-3; size: NA; D: NA; J: TRBJ1-5; CDR3: CAISDDSNQPQHF; DNA: TGTGCCATCAGCGATGATAGCAATCAGCCCCAGCATTTT
length: 14; V: TRBV6-5; size: NA; D: NA; J: TRBJ2-7; CDR3: CASTPSQGSGEQYF; DNA: TGTGCCAGCACTCCCTCACAGGGTTCAGGCGAGCAGTACTTC
length: 14; V: TRBV9; size: NA; D: NA; J: TRBJ1-2; CDR3: CASSVGNANYGYTF; DNA: TGTGCCAGCAGCGTAGGAAACGCTAACTATGGCTACACCTTC
length: 16; V: TRBV5-1; size: NA; D: NA; J: TRBJ1-1; CDR3: CASSLVGPSGNTEAFF; DNA: TGCGCCAGCAGCTTGGTTGGGCCAAGCGGGAACACTGAAGCTTTCTTT
length: 16; V: TRBV7-2; size: NA; D: NA; J: TRBJ1-5; CDR3: CASSLVGGGSNQPQHF; DNA: TGTGCCAGCAGCTTAGTTGGAGGGGGTTCAAATCAGCCCCAGCATTTT
length: 17; V: TRBV7-9; size: NA; D: NA; J: TRBJ1-5; CDR3: CASSLVGPTWGNQPQHF; DNA: TGTGCCAGCAGCTTAGTAGGCCCTACTTGGGGCAATCAGCCCCAGCATTTT
length: 13; V: TRBV2; size: NA; D: NA; J: TRBJ2-3; CDR3: CASSGQSTDTQYF; DNA: TGTGCCAGCAGTGGGCAGAGCACAGATACGCAGTATTTT
length: 13; V: TRBV9; size: NA; D: NA; J: TRBJ2-7; CDR3: CASSVGGDYEQYF; DNA: TGTGCCAGCAGCGTAGGAGGGGACTACGAGCAGTACTTC
length: 15; V: TRBV6-6; size: NA; D: TRBD1; J: TRBJ1-1; CDR3: CASSIDREMNTEAFF; DNA: TGTGCCAGCAGTATCGACAGGGAGATGAACACTGAAGCTTTCTTT
length: 13; V: TRBV10-3; size: NA; D: NA; J: TRBJ1-5; CDR3: CAISETSNQPQHF; DNA: TGTGCCATCAGTGAGACTAGCAATCAGCCCCAGCATTTT
length: 16; V: TRBV18; size: few; D: NA; J: TRBJ1-4; CDR3: CASSPITGGVKTKLFF; DNA: TGTGCCAGCTCACCTATAACAGGTGGCGTTAAGACGAAACTGTTTTTT
length: 12; V: TRBV19; size: NA; D: TRBD1; J: TRBJ2-2; CDR3: CASTRGTGELFF; DNA: TGTGCCAGTACCAGGGGGACCGGGGAGCTGTTTTTT
length: 14; V: TRBV5-1; size: NA; D: NA; J: TRBJ2-1; CDR3: CASSLGGLPDEQFF; DNA: TGCGCCAGCAGCTTGGGGGGACTCCCCGATGAGCAGTTCTTC
length: 13; V: TRBV7-9; size: NA; D: NA; J: TRBJ1-5; CDR3: CASSLGRNQPQHF; DNA: TGTGCCAGCAGCTTAGGCCGAAATCAGCCCCAGCATTTT
length: 15; V: TRBV6-1; size: NA; D: NA; J: TRBJ2-7; CDR3: CASSDLGQRSYEQYF; DNA: TGTGCCAGCAGTGACCTAGGCCAGAGATCCTACGAGCAGTACTTC
length: 13; V: TRBV10-1; size: NA; D: NA; J: TRBJ2-5; CDR3: CASSGPGGETQYF; DNA: TGCGCCAGCAGTGGGCCCGGGGGAGAGACCCAGTACTTC
length: 15; V: TRBV4-1; size: NA; D: TRBD1; J: TRBJ1-4; CDR3: CASSQTGATNEKLFF; DNA: TGCGCCAGCAGCCAAACAGGGGCAACTAATGAAAAACTGTTTTTT
length: 13; V: TRBV6-4; size: NA; D: NA; J: TRBJ1-1; CDR3: CASSDQGGAEAFF; DNA: TGTGCCAGCAGTGACCAGGGTGGGGCTGAAGCTTTCTTT